This passage covers 26 T cell receptor beta chains from one sample sequenced in a study of cytomegalovirus exposure and HLA in healthy donors. Researchers ran the PCR with 60 Vbeta and 13 Jbeta primers. The data were produced by immunoSEQ multiplex PCR, yet TCRdb's version contains in-frame clones alone and is incomplete. The sample yields about 160,000 clones, 80% to 85% seen once. The sequenced sample consisted of PBMCs. All receptors derive from a man aged 18 to 29 in good health and CMV-seronegative.

The chain joins TRBV19 to TRBJ2-5, with a tentative D call TRBD1 (6 bases). CDR1 LNHDA and CDR2 SQIVND come from the germline V gene (reference sequence). V shed 3 bases and J shed 2 bases, with 10 bases lying between them. This CDR3 is 14 amino acids long. The chain's CDR3 is CASSIPGQQETQYF. The DNA of the CDR3 is TGTGCCAGTAGTATCCCGGGACAACAAGAGACCCAGTACTTC.

The rearrangement links TRBV27 to TRBJ2-2; D possibly corresponds to TRBD1 (6 bases). V lost 7 bases and J lost 3, with 18 bases in between. This CDR3 is built from 16 residues. The germline V gene has CDR1 MNHEY and CDR2 SMNVEV (reference sequence). In DNA form, the CDR3 reads TGTGCCAGCAATCCACAGGGCCGGCGTGACACCGGGGAGCTGTTTTTT. Translated: CASNPQGRRDTGELFF.

This clone was observed a few times. J is TRBJ2-6 and V is TRBV2, with 8 bases lining up with TRBD1. This CDR3 spans 17 amino acids. V lost 7 bases, J lost 3 bases, and 11 bases stayed unmatched. Germline V gene lookup returns CDR1 SNHLY and CDR2 FYNNEI. For the CDR3, the DNA is TGTGCCAGCATTCTCGGGCAGGGGGCGGGTGGGGCCAACGTCCTGACTTTC. Translating gives CASILGQGAGGANVLTF. Filled out from reference TRBV2 and TRBJ2-6, the complete variable domain reads EPEVTQTPSHQVTQMGQEVILRCVPISNHLYFYWYRQILGQKVEFLVSFYNNEISEKSEIFDDQFSVERPDGSNFTLKIRSTKLEDSAMYFCASILGQGAGGANVLTFGAGSRLTVL.

The genes are TRBV2 and TRBJ1-1, with TRBD1 matching over 12 bases. V shed 8 bases, J shed 3 bases, and the junction held 13 bases outside the gene matches. The CDR3 contains 17 residues. Germline CDR1 SNHLY, CDR2 FYNNEI. DNA of the CDR3: TGTGCCAGCGGGTTCGGGACAGGGGGCGGTGGGGACACTGAAGCTTTCTTT. Its protein product is CASGFGTGGGGDTEAFF.

The chain recombines TRBV19 with TRBJ1-3; D might be TRBD1 (5 bases). In germline, CDR1 is LNHDA, CDR2 SQIVND (reference sequence). V lost 3 bases, J lost 4 bases, and 13 bases lay in between. The CDR3 is 15 amino acids. CDR3 DNA sequence: TGTGCCAGTAGTATGGACACCGTCGGGGGAAACACCATATATTTT. This gives the protein CASSMDTVGGNTIYF.

V is TRBV6-5 and J is TRBJ2-7; TRBD1 aligns across 12 bases. Germline lookup yields CDR1 MNHEY and CDR2 SVGAGI. The CDR3 extends over 14 amino acids. V was clipped by 6 bases and J by 5 bases; unmatched bases: 5. CDR3 DNA sequence: TGTGCCAGCAGCCCGGGACAGGGGGCCCACGAGCAGTACTTC. This sequence encodes CASSPGQGAHEQYF.

V gene TRBV6-5 combines with J gene TRBJ1-1, with D possibly being TRBD1 (6 bases). V was shortened by 0 bases and J by 1 base, with 9 bases between the two germline ends. The germline CDR1 and CDR2 sequences are MNHEY and SVGAGI. CDR3 length: 15 residues. The chain's CDR3 is CASSYSGHKNTEAFF. The CDR3 bases are TGTGCCAGCAGTTACTCGGGACATAAGAACACTGAAGCTTTCTTT.

The chain couples TRBV7-9 to TRBJ2-7; 7 nucleotides agree with TRBD2. The CDR3 is 13 residues long. The germline V gene encodes CDR1 SEHNR and CDR2 FQNEAQ (reference sequence). Trimming at V came to 7 bases and at J to 4 bases, leaving 7 bases not matched to a gene. This CDR3 is CASTPGGLYEQYF. The DNA for the CDR3 is TGTGCCAGCACCCCGGGGGGTCTTTACGAGCAGTACTTC.

CDR3 amino acids: CASSFDRQGAEAFF. CDR3 bases: TGTGCCAGCAGCTTCGACAGGCAAGGTGCTGAAGCTTTCTTT. The chain carries TRBV11-2 and TRBJ1-1; the D gene is possibly TRBD1 (6 bases). Germline V gene sequence: CDR1 SGHAT, CDR2 FQNNGV. Trimming took 3 bases from V and 6 from J, leaving 14 bases between them. This CDR3 has 14 amino acids.

This chain joins TRBV28 and TRBJ1-4, with TRBD1 identical over 9 bases. The V segment lost 6 bases and the J segment 7 bases; nucleotides outside the gene matches: 18. The CDR3 contains 18 residues. Germline loops: CDR1 MDHEN, CDR2 SYDVKM. The CDR3 spells CASSRRGDRELRREKLFF. CDR3 coding DNA: TGTGCCAGCAGCCGGAGAGGGGACAGGGAGTTGAGGCGTGAAAAACTGTTTTTT.

The chain couples TRBV6-4 to TRBJ2-1; D may be TRBD1 (6 bases). V was shortened by 4 bases and J by 6 bases, with 10 bases between the two germline ends. The CDR3 contains 13 residues. CDR1 MRHNA and CDR2 SNTAGT come from the germline V gene. The CDR3 protein is CASSGGPSNEQFF. As DNA, the CDR3 is TGTGCCAGCAGTGGGGGGCCTAGCAATGAGCAGTTCTTC.

The chain combines TRBV7-7 with TRBJ2-1; 13 bases match TRBD2. V was clipped by 5 bases and J by 6 bases; unmatched bases: 7. The CDR3 runs to 16 residues. From germline, CDR1 is SSHAT and CDR2 FNYEAQ (reference sequence). CDR3 nucleotides: TGTGCCAGCAGCCCGGGACTAGCGGGGATATCCAATGAGCAGTTCTTC. Its protein product is CASSPGLAGISNEQFF.

The chain carries TRBV2 and TRBJ2-5, with 10 nucleotides matching TRBD2. Germline loops: CDR1 SNHLY, CDR2 FYNNEI. The trim removed 4 bases at V and 11 bases at J, leaving 7 bases unmatched. This CDR3 is built from 13 residues. In DNA form, the CDR3 reads TGTGCCAGCAGTGCAGCGGGAGGGTGGGAGCAGTACTTC. Its translation: CASSAAGGWEQYF.

This clone is a singleton in its sample. CDR3 loop: CASSVGNQGRTEQYF. DNA of the CDR3: TGTGCCAGCAGCGTAGGAAATCAGGGGAGAACCGAGCAGTACTTC. The chain carries TRBV9 and TRBJ2-7, with D possibly matching TRBD1 (6 bases). In germline, CDR1 is SGDLS, CDR2 YYNGEE. V lost 0 bases, J lost 6 bases, and 16 bases lay in between. This CDR3 region has 15 residues.

This chain connects TRBV5-1 to TRBJ2-5; TRBD1 is a possible D gene (5 bases). CDR1 is SGHRS and CDR2 is YFSETQ in the germline V gene. Deletions cut 4 bases from V and 5 bases from J, with 9 bases between. This CDR3 is 12 amino acids long. The CDR3 coding sequence is TGCGCCAGCAGCCCAGGGTTTGAGACCCAGTACTTC. Protein: CASSPGFETQYF.

The chain combines TRBV28 with TRBJ1-1; D is possibly TRBD1 (5 bases). V gave up 6 bases and J gave up 1 base, with 9 bases separating them. CDR1 MDHEN and CDR2 SYDVKM come from the germline V gene. The CDR3 is 13 residues long. In DNA, the CDR3 is TGTGCCAGCAGGCGACAGAGGAACACTGAAGCTTTCTTT. Residues: CASRRQRNTEAFF. Full variable domain (rest looked up from reference TRBV28 and TRBJ1-1): DVKVTQSSRYLVKRTGEKVFLECVQDMDHENMFWYRQDPGLGLRLIYFSYDVKMKEKGDIPEGYSVSREKKERFSLILESASTNQTSMYLCASRRQRNTEAFFGQGTRLTVV.

This sequence joins TRBV28 and TRBJ1-3, with D possibly being TRBD1 (5 bases). This CDR3 has 15 amino acids. The germline V and J ends were trimmed by 0 bases and 4 bases, with 10 bases remaining between them. In germline, CDR1 is MDHEN, CDR2 SYDVKM. Here the CDR3 DNA reads TGTGCCAGCAGTTTATGGGGGCAGAGCGGAAACACCATATATTTT. This gives the protein CASSLWGQSGNTIYF.

The V and J genes are TRBV7-8 and TRBJ2-4; TRBD1 is a possible D gene (5 bases). The CDR3 is 14 amino acids. V was trimmed by 3 bases and J by 0 bases, leaving 6 bases between them. Germline values: CDR1 SGHVS, CDR2 FQNEAQ. DNA of the CDR3: TGTGCCAGCAGCTTGGGGCTAGCCAAAAACATTCAGTACTTC. This sequence encodes CASSLGLAKNIQYF.

The chain uses TRBV7-8 and TRBJ2-2, with TRBD1 matching over 7 bases. The CDR3 runs to 16 residues. Germline CDR1 and CDR2: SGHVS and FQNEAQ. The trim removed 5 bases at V and 1 base at J, leaving 7 bases unmatched. The CDR3 coding sequence is TGTGCCAGCAGCCGTCTGACAGGGAGGAACACCGGGGAGCTGTTTTTT. This translates into CASSRLTGRNTGELFF.

This clone was seen once. The V gene is TRBV4-1, the J gene TRBJ2-7, with 8 bases aligning to TRBD1. The germline gives CDR1 MGHRA, CDR2 YSYEKL. V shed 5 bases and J 3 bases; nucleotides not matched to a gene: 9. CDR3 length: 15 amino acids. CDR3 protein: CASSKTGTGDYEQYF. In DNA form, the CDR3 reads TGCGCCAGCAGCAAAACCGGGACAGGAGACTACGAGCAGTACTTC.

The chain employs TRBV7-7 and TRBJ2-2; no clear D. The CDR3 length is 12 residues. Germline-derived CDR1 and CDR2 are SSHAT and FNYEAQ (reference sequence). Trimming took 4 bases from V and 5 from J, leaving 5 bases between them. The CDR3 is CASSSKTGELFF. As DNA, the CDR3 is TGTGCCAGCAGCTCCAAAACCGGGGAGCTGTTTTTT.

This clone was counted between two and nine times. The chain is built from TRBV28 and TRBJ1-3; 8 bases match TRBD1. CDR1 MDHEN and CDR2 SYDVKM come from the germline V gene. The CDR3 loop spans 19 amino acids. Losses at the gene ends were 8 bases for V and 4 bases for J; bases not matched to a gene: 22. The CDR3 loop is CASCAPPGQVSRSGNTIYF. DNA for the CDR3: TGTGCCAGCTGTGCCCCTCCGGGACAGGTATCTCGTTCGGGAAACACCATATATTTT.

The V call is TRBV14, the J call TRBJ2-7; the D is unclear. The germline V gene encodes CDR1 SGHDN and CDR2 FVKESK. This CDR3 contains 13 residues. V shed 1 base and J shed 3 bases, with 7 bases lying between them. The CDR3 region has the DNA TGTGCCAGCAGCCAAGGTCCAGGCTACGAGCAGTACTTC. Translating it yields CASSQGPGYEQYF.

V gene TRBV19 combines with J gene TRBJ1-4, with TRBD1 identical over 9 bases. The CDR3 spans 18 residues. CDR1 and CDR2 from the germline V gene are LNHDA and SQIVND (reference sequence). V gave up 3 bases and J gave up 7 bases; unmatched junction bases: 15. CDR3 bases: TGTGCCAGTAGTATCGGACAGGGGAACTTAAGAAGGGGTGAAAAACTGTTTTTT. It translates to CASSIGQGNLRRGEKLFF.

This chain connects TRBV5-6 to TRBJ1-6; D call uncertain. The CDR3 has 16 residues. The germline V gene encodes CDR1 SGHDT and CDR2 YYEEEE. V gave up 7 bases and J gave up 7 bases, with 21 bases separating them. The CDR3 protein is CASGRRDGLYNSPLHF. The CDR3 DNA reads as TGTGCCAGCGGGAGACGGGATGGGCTCTACAATTCACCCCTCCACTTT.

The chain joins TRBV6-5 to TRBJ1-2; 10 nucleotides align to TRBD1. Germline V gives CDR1 MNHEY, CDR2 SVGAGI. This CDR3 region has 13 residues. V lost 7 bases, J lost 6 bases, and 5 bases stayed unmatched. The DNA for the CDR3 is TGTGCCAGCACTCGAGGGACAGGGGATGGCTACACCTTC. Encoded protein: CASTRGTGDGYTF.